The sequence of this TCR beta chain was determined in a study of OX40 agonist ivuxolimab in advanced cancers. Concerning the study at large: The costimulatory receptor OX40 (CD134) was targeted by ivuxolimab, a fully human IgG2 agonistic monoclonal antibody. In the dose-escalation cohort, approximately 83% of patients were male, and the mean age was 60 years with a range of roughly 23 to 79. Of the 50 to 55 dose-escalation patients, hepatocellular carcinoma was present in approximately 20, melanoma in some 15, renal cell carcinoma in 9 and head and neck cancer in 9. Three dose-escalation patients achieved partial responses, one with hepatocellular carcinoma and two with cutaneous melanoma. Intravenous ivuxolimab was administered to patients every 2 weeks at six dose levels: 0.01, 0.1, 0.3, 1.5, 3 and 10 mg/kg. Patients were allowed to have had prior anti-PD-1, anti-PD-L1 or anti-CTLA-4 therapy, and approximately 37% of the dose-escalation patients had been treated with checkpoint inhibitors. The paper covers the monotherapy dose-escalation part of the phase I ivuxolimab trial, which included N = 52 patients. Peripheral TCRbeta sequencing aimed to test whether ivuxolimab altered TCR sequence diversity and caused clonal T-cell expansion. Results the study describes overall, beyond this receptor: In the 0.1-3.0 mg/kg groups, partial responders were among the patients with the lowest normalized peripheral clonal expansion, particularly in CD8+ T cells. On average, CD8+ T cells showed more expanded clones than CD4+ T cells after ivuxolimab. Which antigens the clonally expanded peripheral T cells were specific for was not determined. Low levels of normalized T-cell clonal expansion were also seen in some nonresponding patients. At doses of 0.1 to 3.0 mg/kg, clonal expansion of both CD4+ and CD8+ T cells in blood was seen between baseline and week 6.

Patients with a history of autoimmune disease or receiving systemic immunosuppression were excluded from the trial. Peripheral blood for TCR sequencing was collected from all dose cohorts at baseline, on cycle 4 day 1, and on cycle 7 day 1. The samples were drawn from a first-in-human, open-label, multicenter phase I dose-escalation trial of ivuxolimab. The trial enrolled adults with locally advanced or metastatic head and neck squamous cell, hepatocellular, melanoma or renal cell carcinoma. Before TCR sequencing, CD4+ T cells and CD8+ T cells from peripheral blood were sorted into separate populations. The cysteine opens and the phenylalanine closes a CDR3 of 16 amino acids. Only the CDR3 DNA is retained, 48 bases long and in frame from the first base. Via the germline V gene (reference sequence), CDR1 is LNHDA and CDR2 SQIVND. Trimming at the junction amounts to 7 bases on V and 0 bases on J, and the germline ends lie 15 bases apart.

Turning to this clone: Its cognate antigen has yet to be identified. No per-base quality is available; no much larger clone lies one base away.

Genomic DNA was extracted from sorted cells for sequencing of the TCRbeta CDR3 region. The immunoSEQ Assay was used for sequencing of TCRbeta CDR3 regions. In its TCRdb copy, this immuneACCESS table keeps in-frame sequences only and misses some clones. Where compared with another copy, unresolved V genes explain less than half of these, and the others have no known cause. The sample yields about 42,000 clones; around 88% were counted once. The ten top clones hold 9.5% to 13% of the sample. Sequencing was performed on CD4+ or CD8+ T cells sorted from blood, taken in a trial of the OX40 agonist ivuxolimab. The V and J genes are TRBV19 and TRBJ2-2; perhaps TRBD2 is the D gene, with 5 bases matching. The sequence was collected from an adult with an advanced solid tumor such as melanoma, head and neck, liver or kidney cancer. The DNA reads as follows: TGTGCCAGTAAGTTAGGGAGCCGAGCGAACACCGGGGAGCTGTTTTTT. Protein translation: CASKLGSRANTGELFF.